The table lists the clone carrying this T cell receptor beta chain with a count of one. The antigen remains undetermined. The data were taken from a study of T cell clones after liver transplantation. Overall study: Post-transplant blood was tracked for graft-donor-reactive T cell clones identified in a pre-transplant mixed lymphocyte reaction. Study-wide results and caveats: In most of the 8 subjects, circulating graft-donor-reactive CD4 TCRbeta sequences fell significantly after transplant.

V dropped 2 bases and J dropped 0 bases, with 6 bases sitting between them. Germline V gene lookup returns CDR1 SGHRS and CDR2 YFSETQ. There are 13 residues in the CDR3. TCRdb's table, derived via immunoSEQ multiplex PCR, lists solely in-frame clones and lacks some. The sample gives over 50,000 clones, approximately 87% of which show up once; roughly 14% is in the top ten. This TCR came from a human patient who received a liver transplant. Some T cells may have come from the graft donor. The V call is TRBV5-1, the J call TRBJ2-7; unclear D gene. The sample in question was CD8+ T cells from blood, obtained 12 months after liver transplant. The CDR3 DNA reads TGCGCCAGCAGCTTTCTGGACTCCTACGAGCAGTACTTC. Protein sequence: CASSFLDSYEQYF.